The source of this TCR beta chain is a study of T cell responses to AZD1222 COVID-19 vaccine. Study-wide points: Recipients of AZD1222 seropositive at baseline numbered only 6 or 7.

Per germline, CDR1 LNHDA and CDR2 SQIVND (reference sequence). This CDR3 is 14 amino acids long. With 6 bases removed from V and 0 bases from J, the gap between germline ends came to 9 bases. Profiling relied on immunoSEQ multiplex PCR, and the TCRdb table lists in-frame clones only, not all of them. The sample contains about 59,000 clones, 75% to 90% of which appear only once. About this clone: Its matching antigen is unknown.

The source was peripheral blood, collected 28 days after the second AZD1222 dose. The receptor was derived from an adult who received the AZD1222 COVID-19 vaccine. V gene TRBV19 combines with J gene TRBJ1-5; D is undetermined. CDR3 nucleotides: TGTGCCAGTAGCCGTCCACGTAGCAATCAGCCCCAGCATTTT. This codes for CASSRPRSNQPQHF.